The clone carrying this TCR beta chain was observed at least ten times. This entry belongs to a study of T cells in Graves' hyperthyroidism and ophthalmopathy. CDR1 KGHSH and CDR2 LQKENI come from the germline V gene. V dropped 0 bases and J dropped 2; count of bases not matched to a gene: 7. The CDR3 contains 17 residues. TCR beta CDR3 sequences were amplified from RNA transcripts. The HTBI primer set served for first-round RT-PCR of the TCR CDR3. TCRdb reprocessed the multiplex PCR reads with MiXCR, giving one entry per CDR3 protein. The sample shows fewer than 300,000 distinct CDR3 sequences, less than 30% of them seen only once.

The TCR comes from a man in his forties with Graves' hyperthyroidism that later progressed to Graves' ophthalmopathy. V is TRBV18 and J is TRBJ2-7; TRBD2 matches 10 bases. Sequenced sample: blood. The CDR3 DNA reads as TGTGCCAGCTCACCACCGGGGTCTAGCGGGAGACCCTACGAGCAGTACTTC. This encodes CASSPPGSSGRPYEQYF.